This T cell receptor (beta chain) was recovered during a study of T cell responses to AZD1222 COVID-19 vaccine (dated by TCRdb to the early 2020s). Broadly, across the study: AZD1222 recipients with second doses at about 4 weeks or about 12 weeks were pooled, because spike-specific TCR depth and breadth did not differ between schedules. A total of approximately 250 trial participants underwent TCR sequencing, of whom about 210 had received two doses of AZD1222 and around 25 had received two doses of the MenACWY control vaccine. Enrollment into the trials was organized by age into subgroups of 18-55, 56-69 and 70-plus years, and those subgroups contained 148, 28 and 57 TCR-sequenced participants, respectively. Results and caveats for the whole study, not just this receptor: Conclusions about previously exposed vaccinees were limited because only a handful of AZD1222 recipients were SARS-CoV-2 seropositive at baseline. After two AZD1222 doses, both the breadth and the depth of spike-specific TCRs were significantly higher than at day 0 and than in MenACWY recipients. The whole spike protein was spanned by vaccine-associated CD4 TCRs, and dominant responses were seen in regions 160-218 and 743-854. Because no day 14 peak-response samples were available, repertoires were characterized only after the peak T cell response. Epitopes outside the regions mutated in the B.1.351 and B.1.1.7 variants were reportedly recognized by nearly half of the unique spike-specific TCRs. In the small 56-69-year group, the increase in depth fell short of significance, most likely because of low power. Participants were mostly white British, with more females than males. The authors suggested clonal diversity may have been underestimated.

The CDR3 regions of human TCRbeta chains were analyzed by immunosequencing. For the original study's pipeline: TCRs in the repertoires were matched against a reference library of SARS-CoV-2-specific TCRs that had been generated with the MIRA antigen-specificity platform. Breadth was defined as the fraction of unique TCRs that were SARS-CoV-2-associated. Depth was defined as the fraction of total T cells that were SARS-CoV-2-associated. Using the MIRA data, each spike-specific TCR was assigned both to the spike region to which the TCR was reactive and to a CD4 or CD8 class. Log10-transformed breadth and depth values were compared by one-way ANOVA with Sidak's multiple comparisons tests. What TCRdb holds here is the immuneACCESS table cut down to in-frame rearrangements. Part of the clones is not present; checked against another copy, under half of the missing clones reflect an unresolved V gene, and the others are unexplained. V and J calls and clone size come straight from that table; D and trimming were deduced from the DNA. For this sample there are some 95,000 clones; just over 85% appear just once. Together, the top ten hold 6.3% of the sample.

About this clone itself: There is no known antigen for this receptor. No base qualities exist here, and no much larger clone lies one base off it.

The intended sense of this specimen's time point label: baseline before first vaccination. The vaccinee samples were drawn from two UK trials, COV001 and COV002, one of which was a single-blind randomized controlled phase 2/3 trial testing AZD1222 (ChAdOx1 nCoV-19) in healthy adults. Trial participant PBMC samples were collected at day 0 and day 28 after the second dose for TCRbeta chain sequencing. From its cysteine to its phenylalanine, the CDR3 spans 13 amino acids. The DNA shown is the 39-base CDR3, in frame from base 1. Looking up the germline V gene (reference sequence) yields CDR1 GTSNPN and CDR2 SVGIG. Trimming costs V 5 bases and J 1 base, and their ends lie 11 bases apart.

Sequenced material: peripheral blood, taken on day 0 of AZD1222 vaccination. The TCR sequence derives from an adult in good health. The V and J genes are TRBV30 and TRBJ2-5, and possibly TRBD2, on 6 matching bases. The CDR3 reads CAWDRDFQETQYF. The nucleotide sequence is TGTGCCTGGGATCGGGACTTCCAAGAGACCCAGTACTTC. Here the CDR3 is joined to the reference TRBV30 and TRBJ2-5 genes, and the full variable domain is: SQTIHQWPATLVQPVGSPLSLECTVEGTSNPNLYWYRQAAGRGLQLLFYSVGIGQISSEVPQNLSASRPQDRQFILSSKKLLLSDSGFYLCAWDRDFQETQYFGPGTRLLVL.